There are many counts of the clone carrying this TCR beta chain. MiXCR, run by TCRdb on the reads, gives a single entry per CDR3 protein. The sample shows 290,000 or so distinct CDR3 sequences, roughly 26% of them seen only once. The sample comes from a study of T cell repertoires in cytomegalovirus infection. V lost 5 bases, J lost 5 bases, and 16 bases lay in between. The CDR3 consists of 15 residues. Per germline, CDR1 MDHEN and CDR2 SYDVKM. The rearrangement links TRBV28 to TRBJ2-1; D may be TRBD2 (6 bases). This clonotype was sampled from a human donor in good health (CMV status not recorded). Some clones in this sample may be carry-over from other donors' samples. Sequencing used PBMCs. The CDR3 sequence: CASSAGSRWDNEQFF. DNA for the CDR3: TGTGCCAGCAGTGCCGGGAGCAGGTGGGACAATGAGCAGTTCTTC.